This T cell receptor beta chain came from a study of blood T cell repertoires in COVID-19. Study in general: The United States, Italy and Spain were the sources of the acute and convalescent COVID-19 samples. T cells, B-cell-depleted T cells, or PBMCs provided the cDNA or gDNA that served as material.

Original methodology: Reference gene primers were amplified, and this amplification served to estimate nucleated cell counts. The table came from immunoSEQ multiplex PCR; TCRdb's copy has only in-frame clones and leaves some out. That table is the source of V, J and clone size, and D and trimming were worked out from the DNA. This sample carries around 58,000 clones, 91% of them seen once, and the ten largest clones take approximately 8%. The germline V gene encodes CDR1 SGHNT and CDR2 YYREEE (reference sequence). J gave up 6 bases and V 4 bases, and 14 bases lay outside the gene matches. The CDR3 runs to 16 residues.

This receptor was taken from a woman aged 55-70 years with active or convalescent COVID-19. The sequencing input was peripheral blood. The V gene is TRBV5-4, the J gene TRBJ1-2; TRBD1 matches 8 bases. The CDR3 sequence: CASSPSFAGTGHGYTF. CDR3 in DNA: TGTGCCAGCAGCCCATCCTTCGCCGGGACAGGACATGGCTACACCTTC.